The T cell receptor beta chain described here comes from a study of CD8 T cells in ankylosing spondylitis. Study findings and constraints: Clones that were linked to disease were CD8+ and were relatively rare in peripheral blood. Reports say disease-linked clones showed up significantly more in matched ankylosing spondylitis synovial fluid. For ankylosing spondylitis blood, a TCR beta motif of fewer than 10 highly homologous variants appeared characteristic.

The germline V and J ends were trimmed by 4 bases and 0 bases, with 18 bases remaining between them. This CDR3 is built from 16 residues. Germline-derived CDR1 and CDR2 are DFQATT and SNEGSKA (reference sequence). TCRdb itself ran the 5' RACE reads through MiXCR, one entry per CDR3 protein. This sample has 150,000 to 200,000 distinct CDR3 sequences; around a third occur once, and the top ten carry 6%. This clonotype was recorded a few times. Antigen specificity is unknown. This rearrangement joins TRBV20-1 to TRBJ1-1; D may be TRBD1 (5 bases). Sequencing was performed on synovial fluid, either unsorted or a sorted T cell fraction (not recorded which). The receptor was derived from a male donor with ankylosing spondylitis. DNA of the CDR3: TGCAGTGCTACTAGACCCGCAGGGCCCTTGAACACTGAAGCTTTCTTT. Translating it yields CSATRPAGPLNTEAFF.